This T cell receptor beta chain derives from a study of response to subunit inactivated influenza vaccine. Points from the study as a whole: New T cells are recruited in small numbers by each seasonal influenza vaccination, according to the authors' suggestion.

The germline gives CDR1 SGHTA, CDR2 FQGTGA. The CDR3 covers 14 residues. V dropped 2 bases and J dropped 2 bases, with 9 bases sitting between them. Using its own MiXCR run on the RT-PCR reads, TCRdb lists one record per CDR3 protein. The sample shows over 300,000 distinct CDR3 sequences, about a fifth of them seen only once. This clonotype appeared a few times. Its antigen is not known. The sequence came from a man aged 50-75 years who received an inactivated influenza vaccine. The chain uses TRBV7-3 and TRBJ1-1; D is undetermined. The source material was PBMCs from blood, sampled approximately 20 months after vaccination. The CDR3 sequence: CASSLDNRNTEAFF. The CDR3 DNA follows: TGTGCCAGCAGCTTAGATAACAGAAACACTGAAGCTTTCTTT.